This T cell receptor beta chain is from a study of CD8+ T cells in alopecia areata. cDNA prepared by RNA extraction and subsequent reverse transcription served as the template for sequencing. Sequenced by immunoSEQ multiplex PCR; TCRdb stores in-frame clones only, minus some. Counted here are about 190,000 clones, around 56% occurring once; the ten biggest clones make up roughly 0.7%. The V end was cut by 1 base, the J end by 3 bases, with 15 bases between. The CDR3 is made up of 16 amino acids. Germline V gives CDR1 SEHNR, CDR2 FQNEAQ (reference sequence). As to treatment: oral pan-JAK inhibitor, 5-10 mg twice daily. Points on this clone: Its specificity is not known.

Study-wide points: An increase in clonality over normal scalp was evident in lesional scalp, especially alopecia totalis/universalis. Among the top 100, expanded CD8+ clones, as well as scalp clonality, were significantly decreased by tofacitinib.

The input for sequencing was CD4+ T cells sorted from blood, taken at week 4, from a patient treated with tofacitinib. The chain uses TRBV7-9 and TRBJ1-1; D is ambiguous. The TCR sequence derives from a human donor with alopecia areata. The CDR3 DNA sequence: TGTGCCAGCAGCTTAGTGGGGATAGCGTGGGACACTGAAGCTTTCTTT. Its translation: CASSLVGIAWDTEAFF.